This T cell receptor beta chain was observed in a study of CD8+CD57+ T cells in acquired aplastic anemia. The template for TCR beta VDJ and CDR3 sequence profiling was genomic DNA. TCRdb re-called the reads with MiXCR, one entry per CDR3 protein. The sample has 400,000 to 450,000 distinct CDR3 sequences; 65% to 75% are singletons. The TCR was taken from a human donor in good health, serving as a control. The sequenced sample was sorted CD4+, CD8+, or CD8+CD57+ T cells (not recorded which) from PBMCs.

CDR3 DNA sequence: TGTGCCACCATCTTCGGTGGCTACACCTTC. The encoded protein is CATIFGGYTF. The chain uses TRBV24-1 and TRBJ1-2; no firm D call. V was pared by 8 bases and J by 7 bases, with 7 bases between. CDR1 and CDR2 from the germline V gene are KGHDR and SFDVKD. The length of the CDR3 is 10 residues.